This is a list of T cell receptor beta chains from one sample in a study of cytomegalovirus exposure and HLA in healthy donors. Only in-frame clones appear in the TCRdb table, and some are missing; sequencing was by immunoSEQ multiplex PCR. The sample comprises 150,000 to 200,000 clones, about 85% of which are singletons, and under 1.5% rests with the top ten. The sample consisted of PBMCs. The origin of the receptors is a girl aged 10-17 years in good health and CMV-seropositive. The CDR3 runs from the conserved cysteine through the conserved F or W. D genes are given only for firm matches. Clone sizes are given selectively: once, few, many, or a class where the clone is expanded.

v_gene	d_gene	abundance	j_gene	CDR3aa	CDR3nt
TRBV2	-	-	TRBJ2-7	CATYRPGDEQYF	TGTGCCACCTATCGGCCCGGGGACGAGCAGTACTTC
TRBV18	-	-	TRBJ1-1	CASSSSGDEAFF	TGTGCCAGCTCATCATCCGGAGACGAAGCTTTCTTT
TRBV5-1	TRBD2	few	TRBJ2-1	CASSGTGLAEFF	TGCGCCAGCAGCGGGACGGGACTAGCGGAGTTCTTC
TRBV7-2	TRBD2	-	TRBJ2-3	CASSLKGAGALSDTQYF	TGTGCCAGCAGCTTAAAGGGTGCGGGAGCCCTCTCAGATACGCAGTATTTT
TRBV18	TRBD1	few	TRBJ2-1	CASSPGRGTVFDEQFF	TGTGCCAGCTCACCCGGCCGAGGGACAGTTTTCGATGAGCAGTTCTTC
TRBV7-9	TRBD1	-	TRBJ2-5	CASSLSDRGTHHF	TGTGCCAGCAGCCTATCTGACAGGGGCACCCACCACTTC
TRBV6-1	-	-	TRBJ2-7	CASSEVNRGYEQYF	TGTGCCAGCAGTGAAGTTAATAGGGGCTACGAGCAGTACTTC
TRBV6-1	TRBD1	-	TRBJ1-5	CASSQGGSSNQPQHF	TGTGCCAGCAGTCAGGGGGGTAGTAGCAATCAGCCCCAGCATTTT
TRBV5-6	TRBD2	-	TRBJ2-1	CASSLRGLAVEEQFF	TGTGCCAGCAGCTTGAGAGGACTAGCGGTCGAGGAGCAGTTCTTC
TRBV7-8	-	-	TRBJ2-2	CASSLGQGRGELFF	TGTGCCAGCAGCTTAGGTCAGGGTAGGGGGGAGCTGTTTTTT
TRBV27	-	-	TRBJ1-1	CASSLIYGNTEAFF	TGTGCCAGCAGTTTAATCTATGGGAACACTGAAGCTTTCTTT
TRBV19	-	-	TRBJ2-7	CASKSGSSYEQYF	TGTGCCAGTAAAAGCGGCTCTTCCTACGAGCAGTACTTC
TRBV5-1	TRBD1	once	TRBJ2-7	CASSFGQVLTYEQYF	TGCGCCAGCAGCTTTGGACAGGTCCTAACCTACGAGCAGTACTTC
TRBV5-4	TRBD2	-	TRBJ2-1	CASSPTSGSYNEQFF	TGTGCCAGCAGCCCCACTAGCGGGAGTTACAATGAGCAGTTCTTC